This T cell receptor (beta chain) was found in a study of blood T cell repertoires in COVID-19. On the study more broadly: COVID-19 samples from acute and convalescent phases originated in the United States, Italy and Spain.

The length of the CDR3 is 13 residues. Germline lookup yields CDR1 SGHNT and CDR2 YYREEE (reference sequence). V lost 4 bases, J lost 3 bases, and 10 bases lay in between. This study enrolled people aged about 18 to 100 from approximately 25 US geographic areas. Two negative PCRs, clearance, or symptom resolution characterized the recovered Cohort 3 donors. The protocol was immunoSEQ multiplex PCR, while the TCRdb copy is restricted to in-frame clones and leaves out a portion. The table has hundreds of thousands of clones, 80% to 90% seen once. Sequencing was done on a sample of PBMCs or T cells enriched from blood (not recorded which). The sequence was collected from a man aged 25-45 years who had recovered from COVID-19. The chain has TRBV5-4 and TRBJ1-1; D not resolved. CDR3 amino acids: CASSRDKHTEAFF. Written as DNA, the CDR3 is TGTGCCAGCAGCAGAGACAAGCACACTGAAGCTTTCTTT.